This TCR beta chain comes out of a study of cytomegalovirus exposure and HLA in healthy donors. The V gene end was trimmed by 3 bases and the J gene end by 4 bases; junction bases not matched to a gene: 3. Germline CDR1 reads SNHLY; CDR2 reads FYNNEI. The CDR3 is 15 amino acids. In the PCR, 60 Vbeta and 13 Jbeta primers were used. The protocol was immunoSEQ multiplex PCR, while the TCRdb copy is restricted to in-frame clones and leaves out a portion. The sample comprises under 200,000 clones, 83% of which are singletons, and 1.5% to 2% rests with the top ten. Donors consisted of healthy bone marrow donors.

Sequencing input: PBMCs. The receptor comes from a middle-aged man in good health and CMV-seropositive. The chain is built from TRBV2 and TRBJ2-3, with 11 bases matching TRBD1. The CDR3 DNA is TGTGCCAGCAGTGAGCAGGGACAGGGGGCAGATACGCAGTATTTT. As protein: CASSEQGQGADTQYF.